The 23 T cell receptor beta chains below were found in one sample sequenced in a study of T cell repertoires in cytomegalovirus infection. One entry per CDR3 protein results from TCRdb running MiXCR on the reads. The sample lists about 530,000 distinct CDR3 sequences, less than 30% seen once, with about 12% in the top ten. Input material: PBMCs. The receptors stem from a human donor in good health (CMV status not recorded). Some clones in this sample may be carry-over from other donors' samples.

This clonotype was picked up many times. The rearrangement links TRBV7-2 to TRBJ2-5; D gene unclear. With 1 base removed from V and 0 bases from J, the gap between germline ends came to 6 bases. The germline V gene has CDR1 SGHTA and CDR2 FQGNSA. The CDR3 is 14 residues long. The CDR3 region has the DNA TGTGCCAGCAGCTTAGATACCGACCAAGAGACCCAGTACTTC. It specifies CASSLDTDQETQYF.

The chain couples TRBV6-5 to TRBJ2-1; 10 bases map to TRBD2. Trimming at V came to 0 bases and at J to 7 bases, leaving 12 bases not matched to a gene. The CDR3 runs to 18 residues. The germline V gene has CDR1 MNHEY and CDR2 SVGAGI. The CDR3 region has the DNA TGTGCCAGCAGTTACTCGAAGGCTCTAGCGGGAGTGGGAAATGAGCAGTTCTTC. Protein product: CASSYSKALAGVGNEQFF.

This clonotype occurred many times. The CDR3 here is CASSQGLISYNEQFF. The DNA for the CDR3 is TGTGCCAGCAGCCAGGGACTCATCTCCTACAATGAGCAGTTCTTC. The chain combines TRBV5-4 with TRBJ2-1; perhaps TRBD2 as D (6 bases). The germline V gene encodes CDR1 SGHNT and CDR2 YYREEE (reference sequence). Trimming took 4 bases from V and 0 from J, leaving 11 bases between them. CDR3 length equals 15 residues.

This clonotype was counted only a few times. The rearrangement joins TRBV4-2 to TRBJ1-2; no clear D gene. Germline loops: CDR1 LGHNA, CDR2 YNFKEQ. CDR3 size: 15 residues. V was cut by 4 bases and J by 6 bases, with 18 bases left in between. CDR3 residues: CASSLKRATADGYTF. The DNA of the CDR3 is TGTGCCAGCAGCCTTAAGAGAGCCACAGCGGATGGCTACACCTTC.

This clonotype was observed a few times. The chain joins TRBV30 to TRBJ1-2; 7 nucleotides agree with TRBD1. The CDR3 runs to 12 residues. The ends lost 7 bases at V and 4 bases at J; junction bases unmatched: 6. Germline assignment: CDR1 GTSNPN and CDR2 SVGIG (reference sequence). DNA for the CDR3: TGTGCCTTTGGACAGGTTGTCTATGGCTACACCTTC. This encodes CAFGQVVYGYTF.

The chain recombines TRBV19 with TRBJ2-2; 10 bases are shared with TRBD1. Germline CDR1 reads LNHDA; CDR2 reads SQIVND (reference sequence). This CDR3 is built from 16 residues. Germline trimming cut 6 bases from V and 1 base from J; bases unmatched to any gene: 5. CDR3 coding DNA: TGTGCCAGTAGGGGGACAGGGGCAGTGAACACCGGGGAGCTGTTTTTT. It encodes CASRGTGAVNTGELFF. Filled out from reference TRBV19 and TRBJ2-2, the complete variable domain reads DGGITQSPKYLFRKEGQNVTLSCEQNLNHDAMYWYRQDPGQGLRLIYYSQIVNDFQKGDIAEGYSVSREKKESFPLTVTSAQKNPTAFYLCASRGTGAVNTGELFFGEGSRLTVL.

This clonotype was detected only a few times. The chain combines TRBV11-2 with TRBJ2-3; 8 positions agree with TRBD2. Germline V gene data show CDR1 as SGHAT and CDR2 as FQNNGV. V lost 1 base to trimming and J lost 0 bases; unmatched junction nucleotides: 3. The CDR3 runs 16 residues. The CDR3 region is CASSLGLARSTDTQYF. Written as DNA, the CDR3 is TGTGCCAGCAGCTTAGGACTAGCGCGTAGCACAGATACGCAGTATTTT.

V is TRBV6-2 or TRBV6-3 and J is TRBJ2-3; possibly TRBD2 for D (6 bases). With 2 bases removed from V and 2 bases from J, the gap between germline ends came to 11 bases. Germline V lookup: CDR1 MNHEY, CDR2 SVGEGT. The CDR3 spans 15 residues. The CDR3: CASSYPTSATDTQYF. The CDR3 DNA reads TGTGCCAGCAGTTACCCGACTAGTGCCACAGATACGCAGTATTTT.

In this sample, this clonotype turned up a few times. The CDR3 reads CASSLVSPDTQYF. CDR3 sequence (DNA): TGTGCCAGCAGTTTGGTTTCTCCAGATACGCAGTATTTT. The chain joins TRBV28 to TRBJ2-3; unclear D gene. Germline CDR1 reads MDHEN; CDR2 reads SYDVKM. V lost 3 bases and J lost 4, with 8 bases in between. The CDR3 sequence is 13 residues long. The whole variable domain, filled in from reference TRBV28 and TRBJ2-3, reads DVKVTQSSRYLVKRTGEKVFLECVQDMDHENMFWYRQDPGLGLRLIYFSYDVKMKEKGDIPEGYSVSREKKERFSLILESASTNQTSMYLCASSLVSPDTQYFGPGTRLTVL.

J is TRBJ1-5 and V is TRBV12-3 or TRBV12-4, with a tentative D call TRBD1 (5 bases). V was shortened by 5 bases and J by 4 bases, with 12 bases between the two germline ends. The CDR3 runs to 14 residues. The CDR3 DNA is TGTGCCAGCAGTCCCGACGGGGGGAATCAGCCCCAGCATTTT. Translated, it gives CASSPDGGNQPQHF.

This chain joins TRBV20-1 and TRBJ1-2; D ambiguous. The CDR3 runs 13 residues. The V end lost 3 bases, the J end lost 0 bases, and 8 bases lay between the germline ends. Germline assignment: CDR1 DFQATT and CDR2 SNEGSKA (reference sequence). CDR3 DNA: TGCAGTGCTAGTCAGGACCCTAACTATGGCTACACCTTC. Residues: CSASQDPNYGYTF.

This clonotype was observed a handful of times. The rearrangement uses TRBV7-9 and TRBJ1-2; D call uncertain. Germline V gene sequence: CDR1 SEHNR, CDR2 FQNEAQ (reference sequence). V lost 1 base to trimming and J lost 4 bases, with 13 bases between them. CDR3 length: 15 residues. The DNA for the CDR3 is TGTGCCAGCAGCTTAGTTACCGGCGACCCCTATGGCTACACCTTC. It encodes CASSLVTGDPYGYTF.

CDR3 in amino acids: CASSLSGADTEAFF. DNA for the CDR3: TGCGCCAGCAGCTTGTCCGGGGCCGACACTGAAGCTTTCTTT. The genes are TRBV5-1 and TRBJ1-1; the D gene is possibly TRBD1 (5 bases). Germline loops: CDR1 SGHRS, CDR2 YFSETQ. This CDR3 region has 14 residues. Trimming took 1 base from V and 3 from J, leaving 10 bases between them.

This clonotype was detected a few times. The chain joins TRBV7-6 to TRBJ2-5, with TRBD2 matching 15 bases. CDR3 length: 16 amino acids. Trimming removed 5 bases from V and 4 bases from J; junction bases left unmatched: 5. The germline CDR1 and CDR2 sequences are SGHVS and FNYEAQ. The CDR3 bases are TGTGCCAGCAGCCGAGGACTAGCGGGAGGGCCAGAGACCCAGTACTTC. Protein sequence: CASSRGLAGGPETQYF.

The chain joins TRBV7-9 to TRBJ1-1, with D tentatively TRBD1 (6 bases). V lost 1 base, J lost 6 bases, and 15 bases lay in between. Germline CDR1 reads SEHNR; CDR2 reads FQNEAQ (reference sequence). This CDR3 is 15 amino acids long. CDR3: CASSLVAGVEAEAFF. Here the CDR3 DNA reads TGTGCCAGCAGCTTAGTCGCAGGGGTCGAAGCTGAAGCTTTCTTT. Combining the CDR3 with reference TRBV7-9 and TRBJ1-1 gives the whole variable domain DTGVSQNPRHKITKRGQNVTFRCDPISEHNRLYWYRQTLGQGPEFLTYFQNEAQLEKSRLLSDRFSAERPKGSFSTLEIQRTEQGDSAMYLCASSLVAGVEAEAFFGQGTRLTVV.

This clonotype was seen repeatedly, ten times or more. The J gene is TRBJ2-5, the V gene TRBV7-2, with TRBD2 matching over 8 bases. This CDR3 is built from 16 residues. Germline CDR1 reads SGHTA; CDR2 reads FQGNSA. V lost 5 bases to trimming and J lost 7 bases; unmatched junction nucleotides: 15. CDR3 region: CASSKKRASGLGTQYF. The CDR3 DNA follows: TGTGCCAGCAGCAAAAAGAGGGCTAGCGGGCTCGGGACCCAGTACTTC.

The chain couples TRBV2 to TRBJ2-2; D remains unclear. The CDR3 totals 13 residues. Trimming took off 5 bases at V and 5 bases at J, with 9 bases between the two ends. Germline CDR1 and CDR2: SNHLY and FYNNEI. DNA for the CDR3: TGTGCCAGCAGTAATAGACAAACCGGGGAGCTGTTTTTT. Translating it yields CASSNRQTGELFF. The variable domain in full, with the rest retrieved from reference TRBV2 and TRBJ2-2, is EPEVTQTPSHQVTQMGQEVILRCVPISNHLYFYWYRQILGQKVEFLVSFYNNEISEKSEIFDDQFSVERPDGSNFTLKIRSTKLEDSAMYFCASSNRQTGELFFGEGSRLTVL.

The gene calls are TRBV24-1 and TRBJ1-2; the match to TRBD1 covers 7 bases. The CDR3 loop spans 14 amino acids. V dropped 5 bases and J dropped 4; count of bases not matched to a gene: 6. Germline CDR1 is KGHDR and CDR2 is SFDVKD. DNA of the CDR3: TGTGCCACCAGTGTTGACGACAGGGCCTATGGCTACACCTTC. Its translation is CATSVDDRAYGYTF.

This clonotype was detected many times. The chain has TRBV6-2 or TRBV6-3 and TRBJ2-7; D is unclear. V shed 2 bases and J shed 7 bases, with 9 bases lying between them. The germline V gene has CDR1 MNHEY and CDR2 SVGEGT. The CDR3 totals 12 residues. CDR3 sequence (DNA): TGTGCCAGCAGTTACACGCAGCAAGAGCAGTACGTC. This gives the protein CASSYTQQEQYV.

The J gene is TRBJ2-7, the V gene TRBV5-6; D is ambiguous. Germline V gene sequence: CDR1 SGHDT, CDR2 YYEEEE. The V and J ends lost 1 base and 2 bases respectively, with 10 bases between them. This CDR3 region has 14 residues. The CDR3, as DNA: TGTGCCAGCAGCTTGCCGGCCAGCACCTACGAGCAGTACTTC. Its translation is CASSLPASTYEQYF.

The rearrangement uses TRBV19 and TRBJ1-5; 8 bases map to TRBD1. CDR3 length equals 17 residues. V was clipped by 5 bases and J by 2 bases; unmatched bases: 11. Per germline, CDR1 LNHDA and CDR2 SQIVND (reference sequence). CDR3: CASSPWTGHKGNQPQHF. The CDR3 region has the DNA TGTGCCAGTAGTCCGTGGACAGGGCACAAGGGCAATCAGCCCCAGCATTTT.

This clonotype was seen ten or more times. The chain uses TRBV7-2 and TRBJ2-3, with D perhaps matching TRBD1 (6 bases). The CDR3 sequence is 14 residues long. Germline CDR1 and CDR2: SGHTA and FQGNSA. The ends were cut back, 5 bases at V and 4 bases at J, with 13 bases in the middle. The CDR3 loop is CASSQTRGADTQYF. Written as DNA, the CDR3 is TGTGCCAGCAGCCAGACCAGGGGAGCAGATACGCAGTATTTT.

This clonotype was detected ten times or more. CDR3 bases: TGTGCCATCAGTGGGGGACTAGCGGTCAACACCGGGGAGCTGTTTTTT. Protein: CAISGGLAVNTGELFF. The V and J genes are TRBV10-3 and TRBJ2-2; 11 bases align to TRBD2. CDR3 size: 16 residues. Unmatched junction bases numbered 3, after V lost 4 bases and J lost 2 bases. CDR1 ENHRY and CDR2 SYGVKD come from the germline V gene.